A single sample is the source of the 29 T cell receptor beta chains below, sequenced in a study of cytomegalovirus exposure and HLA in healthy donors. It was with 60 Vbeta and 13 Jbeta primers that the PCR ran. Profiling relied on immunoSEQ multiplex PCR, and the TCRdb table lists in-frame clones only, not all of them. The table has 170,000 or so clones, roughly 77% seen once. Input material: PBMCs. Every receptor here comes from a woman between 45 and 65 years old in good health and CMV-seropositive.

The V and J genes are TRBV5-1 and TRBJ2-3; a weak D match, TRBD1 (6 bases). The germline gives CDR1 SGHRS, CDR2 YFSETQ. The CDR3 consists of 17 residues. V lost 4 bases, J lost 0 bases, and 18 bases lay in between. CDR3 loop: CASSPAQVQGSTDTQYF. The CDR3 nucleotides read TGCGCCAGCAGCCCTGCCCAGGTGCAGGGGAGCACAGATACGCAGTATTTT.

The chain recombines TRBV7-9 with TRBJ2-3; 8 nucleotides match TRBD2. Trimming cost V 5 bases and J 4 bases; bases outside gene matches: 14. The CDR3 spans 17 residues. From germline, CDR1 is SEHNR and CDR2 FQNEAQ (reference sequence). The CDR3: CASSISAGREGSDTQYF. In DNA, the CDR3 is TGTGCCAGCAGCATCTCGGCAGGACGGGAGGGTTCAGATACGCAGTATTTT.

V is TRBV28 and J is TRBJ2-7; 9 bases fit TRBD1. The J segment lost 3 bases and the V segment lost 6 bases, leaving 3 bases of the junction unmatched. The germline V gene has CDR1 MDHEN and CDR2 SYDVKM. This CDR3 region has 13 residues. DNA for the CDR3: TGTGCCAGCAGCCAGGGACAGGGCTACGAGCAGTACTTC. It specifies CASSQGQGYEQYF.

The chain combines TRBV2 with TRBJ2-1; the match to TRBD2 covers 8 bases. Germline CDR1 is SNHLY and CDR2 is FYNNEI. The V gene end was trimmed by 5 bases and the J gene end by 5 bases; junction bases not matched to a gene: 5. This CDR3 spans 14 amino acids. The CDR3 bases are TGTGCCAGCAGTTTGTGGACTAGCCACAATGAGCAGTTCTTC. It encodes CASSLWTSHNEQFF.

Points on this clone: One end of the junction varies from germline; a read error may be responsible. The rearrangement joins TRBV7-9 to TRBJ1-4; possible D gene TRBD1, 5 bases. This CDR3 spans 16 amino acids. Germline V gives CDR1 SEHNR, CDR2 FQNEAQ (reference sequence). CDR3 DNA: TGTTCCAGCAGCCCGGGACTGATTGGCACTAATGAAAAACTGTTTTTT. This gives the protein CSSSPGLIGTNEKLFF.

This sequence joins TRBV7-3 and TRBJ2-1, with 9 bases identical to TRBD2. Germline CDR1 and CDR2: SGHTA and FQGTGA. After removal of 2 bases from V and 5 bases from J, the junction contained 4 bases not matched to a gene. The CDR3 covers 15 residues. CDR3 nucleotide sequence: TGTGCCAGCAGCTTATTAGCGGGGGTAAACAATGAGCAGTTCTTC. It yields the protein CASSLLAGVNNEQFF.

The chain employs TRBV5-6 and TRBJ2-3; 10 bases match TRBD2. The trim removed 4 bases at V and 5 bases at J, leaving 4 bases unmatched. This CDR3 contains 14 residues. The germline V gene has CDR1 SGHDT and CDR2 YYEEEE. The CDR3 region has the DNA TGTGCCAGCAGCCGGAGCGGGGGGGGAGATACGCAGTATTTT. This sequence encodes CASSRSGGGDTQYF.

The chain carries TRBV28 and TRBJ2-7, with 7 bases lining up with TRBD1. Germline CDR1 MDHEN, CDR2 SYDVKM. V dropped 6 bases and J dropped 5; count of bases not matched to a gene: 13. This CDR3 comprises 15 residues. In DNA, the CDR3 is TGTGCCAGCAGGGGGGCCGAGACAGGGTCCCACGAGCAGTACTTC. Translating gives CASRGAETGSHEQYF. Filled out from reference TRBV28 and TRBJ2-7, the complete variable domain reads DVKVTQSSRYLVKRTGEKVFLECVQDMDHENMFWYRQDPGLGLRLIYFSYDVKMKEKGDIPEGYSVSREKKERFSLILESASTNQTSMYLCASRGAETGSHEQYFGPGTRLTVT.

This clone is a singleton in its sample. The genes are TRBV10-3 and TRBJ1-5; 8 positions match TRBD1. Germline values: CDR1 ENHRY, CDR2 SYGVKD. The CDR3 runs to 15 residues. V lost 0 bases and J lost 3; bases outside the gene matches: 1. The CDR3 DNA is TGTGCCATCAGTGAGTCGGACAGGGACAATCAGCCCCAGCATTTT. Its protein product is CAISESDRDNQPQHF.

Remarks on this clone: Germline and junction disagree at one end, which may indicate a read error. Other DNA variants within this sample encode the same CDR3. The chain joins TRBV7-2 to TRBJ1-2; D gene uncertain. Per the germline V gene, CDR1 is SGHTA and CDR2 is FQGNSA. The CDR3 is made up of 13 amino acids. This CDR3 reads CASSLENRGGYTF. The DNA for the CDR3 is TGCGCCAGCAGCTTAGAGAATCGAGGTGGCTACACCTTC. Full variable domain (remainder filled in from reference TRBV7-2 and TRBJ1-2): GAGVSQSPSNKVTEKGKDVELRCDPISGHTALYWYRQSLGQGLEFLIYFQGNSAPDKSGLPSDRFSAERTGGSVSTLTIQRTQQEDSAVYLCASSLENRGGYTFGSGTRLTVV.

The rearrangement joins TRBV6-1 to TRBJ2-7, with D tentatively TRBD2 (6 bases). Between the trimmed V and J ends, which lost 2 bases and 7 bases, there was a span of 15 bases. The length of the CDR3 is 14 residues. Germline assignment: CDR1 MNHNS and CDR2 SASEGT. CDR3 loop: CASSELGGIREQYF. In nucleotides, the CDR3 is TGTGCCAGCAGTGAACTCGGCGGGATTAGGGAGCAGTACTTC.

This clone was recorded a few times. The chain combines TRBV7-9 with TRBJ1-2, with TRBD1 matching over 9 bases. Trimming took 4 bases from V and 7 from J; bases not matched to a gene: 10. The germline gives CDR1 SEHNR, CDR2 FQNEAQ (reference sequence). CDR3 length: 15 amino acids. As DNA, the CDR3 is TGTGCCAGCAGCTCACTGGGACAGGGCGATAGTGGCTACACCTTC. It is translated as CASSSLGQGDSGYTF.

CDR3 bases: TGTGCCAGCAGTTGGGAGGTGACGGGCGAGCAGTACTTC. Translation: CASSWEVTGEQYF. The chain carries TRBV28 and TRBJ2-5, with D possibly TRBD2 on 6 matching bases. TRBJ2-7 explains the end of the DNA better; the J call may be wrong. This CDR3 is built from 13 residues. CDR1 and CDR2 from the germline V gene are MDHEN and SYDVKM.

The V call is TRBV7-2, the J call TRBJ1-1; D is undetermined. CDR1 is SGHTA and CDR2 is FQGNSA in the germline V gene. Trimming took 1 base from V and 5 from J, leaving 11 bases between them. This CDR3 comprises 14 residues. The CDR3 sequence is CASSLVLAGTEAFF. In DNA form, the CDR3 reads TGTGCCAGCAGCTTAGTTTTGGCGGGAACTGAAGCTTTCTTT.

V gene TRBV18 combines with J gene TRBJ1-5; 9 bases match TRBD1. Unmatched junction bases numbered 8, after V lost 6 bases and J lost 5 bases. This CDR3 spans 15 amino acids. Germline CDR1 is KGHSH and CDR2 is LQKENI. CDR3 sequence (DNA): TGTGCCAGCTCGCCTACAGGGGGCGCGGATCAGCCCCAGCATTTT. This codes for CASSPTGGADQPQHF.

This clone appeared a few times. The V call is TRBV5-1, the J call TRBJ2-3, with TRBD2 matching over 8 bases. CDR1 is SGHRS and CDR2 is YFSETQ in the germline V gene. This CDR3 region has 15 residues. Losses at the gene ends were 2 bases for V and 2 bases for J; bases not matched to a gene: 4. CDR3 in DNA: TGCGCCAGCAGCTTTAGCGGGGCTAACACAGATACGCAGTATTTT. Amino acid sequence: CASSFSGANTDTQYF.

The rearrangement links TRBV27 to TRBJ1-1; D is unclear. The V gene's germline CDR1 is MNHEY and CDR2 SMNVEV (reference sequence). V was clipped by 4 bases and J by 8 bases, with 20 bases between them. The CDR3 covers 15 residues. CDR3 bases: TGTGCCAGCAGTTCCTTCCGTGGACCCCGGGAAGAAGCTTTCTTT. Translating it yields CASSSFRGPREEAFF.

The rearrangement joins TRBV6-6 to TRBJ2-7; D unclear. Trimming shortened V by 6 bases and J by 0 bases, and 15 bases separated the two germline ends. This CDR3 comprises 15 residues. Germline assignment: CDR1 MNHNY and CDR2 SVGAGI (reference sequence). In nucleotides, the CDR3 is TGTGCCAGCAGCCCTAGTTGGCCTAGCTCCTACGAGCAGTACTTC. It encodes CASSPSWPSSYEQYF.

This chain uses TRBV28 with TRBJ2-7, with 7 bases fitting TRBD1. Trimming cost V 6 bases and J 0 bases; bases outside gene matches: 8. Per germline, CDR1 MDHEN and CDR2 SYDVKM. This CDR3 spans 15 amino acids. The CDR3 reads CASSSPGQSSYEQYF. Written as DNA, the CDR3 is TGTGCCAGCAGCTCCCCGGGACAGTCCTCCTACGAGCAGTACTTC.

V gene TRBV19 combines with J gene TRBJ1-5; tentatively, D is TRBD1 (5 bases). The CDR3 runs 13 residues. Germline V gene data show CDR1 as LNHDA and CDR2 as SQIVND (reference sequence). Trimming pared 4 bases from V and 2 bases from J, leaving 6 bases between. CDR3 DNA: TGTGCCAGTAGTACAGGGCGCAATCAGCCCCAGCATTTT. Protein sequence: CASSTGRNQPQHF.

The chain couples TRBV9 to TRBJ2-2; D is possibly TRBD2 (6 bases). Per germline, CDR1 SGDLS and CDR2 YYNGEE. Between the trimmed V and J ends, which lost 0 bases and 3 bases, there was a span of 9 bases. There are 15 residues in the CDR3. The CDR3, as DNA: TGTGCCAGCAGCGTAGGGACGGGAGACACCGGGGAGCTGTTTTTT. Its translation: CASSVGTGDTGELFF.

The rearrangement joins TRBV28 to TRBJ2-5; 9 nucleotides line up with TRBD2. V lost 6 bases and J lost 5; bases outside the gene matches: 16. This CDR3 has 17 amino acids. The V gene's germline CDR1 is MDHEN and CDR2 SYDVKM. The DNA of the CDR3 is TGTGCCAGCAGCCAAATAGCGGGAGCGCTTAAAGGGGAGACCCAGTACTTC. Its translation: CASSQIAGALKGETQYF.

The V gene is TRBV4-2, the J gene TRBJ2-3; TRBD2 matches at 8 bases. V was clipped by 4 bases and J by 6 bases; unmatched bases: 15. The length of the CDR3 is 17 residues. Looked up from germline, CDR1 is LGHNA and CDR2 is YNFKEQ. Here the CDR3 DNA reads TGTGCCAGCAGCCCCTTGGCGGTGGCGGGGGGCCCTGATACGCAGTATTTT. Translating gives CASSPLAVAGGPDTQYF.

This chain links TRBV28 with TRBJ1-6; the D gene is possibly TRBD1 (6 bases). V lost 7 bases and J lost 8, with 18 bases in between. The CDR3 has 15 residues. Germline V gene sequence: CDR1 MDHEN, CDR2 SYDVKM. The CDR3 bases are TGTGCCAGCACTTTCGACAGGACCCAATATTCACCCCTCCACTTT. This translates into CASTFDRTQYSPLHF. The full variable domain, rest sourced from reference TRBV28 and TRBJ1-6, is DVKVTQSSRYLVKRTGEKVFLECVQDMDHENMFWYRQDPGLGLRLIYFSYDVKMKEKGDIPEGYSVSREKKERFSLILESASTNQTSMYLCASTFDRTQYSPLHFGNGTRLTVT.

The V call is TRBV9, the J call TRBJ1-3; D is unresolved. Deletions cut 4 bases from V and 0 bases from J, with 11 bases between. The CDR3 is 15 amino acids. CDR1 is SGDLS, CDR2 YYNGEE, per germline. This CDR3 reads CASSRAGSSGNTIYF. The CDR3 DNA sequence: TGTGCCAGCAGCCGCGCCGGGAGCTCTGGAAACACCATATATTTT.

The chain is built from TRBV7-2 and TRBJ2-2; weak D call: TRBD1 (5 bases). This CDR3 is built from 15 residues. Germline lookup yields CDR1 SGHTA and CDR2 FQGNSA. Trimming left V 6 bases short and J 4 bases short, with 15 bases between. Written as DNA, the CDR3 is TGTGCCAGCAGACCCGACAGAATTTCCACCGGGGAGCTGTTTTTT. Its protein is CASRPDRISTGELFF.

V and J are TRBV6-5 and TRBJ1-2; 8 bases agree with TRBD1. Germline CDR1 MNHEY, CDR2 SVGAGI. V was clipped by 5 bases and J by 5 bases; unmatched bases: 7. CDR3 length: 14 amino acids. The CDR3 DNA reads as TGTGCCAGCAGTACTACGGACAGGGCATATGGCTACACCTTC. This encodes CASSTTDRAYGYTF.

This clone was seen a handful of times. The V gene is TRBV5-1, the J gene TRBJ2-7, with 8 positions matching TRBD1. CDR3 size: 14 residues. Germline CDR1 is SGHRS and CDR2 is YFSETQ. The J segment lost 2 bases and the V segment lost 2 bases, leaving 3 bases of the junction unmatched. The CDR3 loop reads CASSLGQGAYEQYF. The CDR3 coding sequence is TGCGCCAGCAGCTTAGGACAGGGAGCCTACGAGCAGTACTTC.

This rearrangement joins TRBV2 to TRBJ2-5; a weak D match, TRBD2 (7 bases). Germline V gives CDR1 SNHLY, CDR2 FYNNEI. V was clipped by 6 bases and J by 4 bases, with 18 bases between them. The CDR3 length is 15 residues. DNA for the CDR3: TGTGCCAGCAGATTTCAGTCGGGGGGCAGAGAGACCCAGTACTTC. It codes for CASRFQSGGRETQYF.